These T cell receptor beta chains were read from a single sample in a study of shared clonotypes between healthy human individuals. This table comes from immunoSEQ multiplex PCR, and its TCRdb copy is limited to in-frame clones, with some not included. The table shows under 2,000,000 clones, with less than 95% occurring only once. Material: naive CD8+ T cells sorted from blood. Receptors originate from a man aged 18-30 years in good health. The conserved cysteine and the conserved F or W are not part of the CDR3 here. The order of the fields is D gene, J gene, CDR3 length, V gene, CDR3 protein. The D gene is left open where the match is weak.

d_call: TRBD1; j_call: TRBJ2-5; cdr3_length: 15; v_call: TRBV5-1; cdr3_aa: ASSPTGRRAPRETQY
d_call: NA; j_call: TRBJ2-7; cdr3_length: 9; v_call: TRBV29-1; cdr3_aa: SAWDTYEQY
d_call: TRBD1; j_call: TRBJ2-1; cdr3_length: 15; v_call: TRBV7-2; cdr3_aa: ASSLAPGQGGVNEQF
d_call: NA; j_call: TRBJ1-5; cdr3_length: 13; v_call: TRBV19; cdr3_aa: ASSIVPGINQPQH
d_call: TRBD1; j_call: TRBJ2-7; cdr3_length: 13; v_call: TRBV7-9; cdr3_aa: ASSRDRQGSYEQY
d_call: TRBD1; j_call: TRBJ2-5; cdr3_length: 13; v_call: TRBV5-6; cdr3_aa: ASSLTGRGLETQY
d_call: NA; j_call: TRBJ2-7; cdr3_length: 13; v_call: TRBV5-6; cdr3_aa: ASSLRGASLHEQY
d_call: NA; j_call: TRBJ2-3; cdr3_length: 12; v_call: TRBV6-5; cdr3_aa: ASSYGPNTDTQY
d_call: TRBD1; j_call: TRBJ2-2; cdr3_length: 14; v_call: TRBV5-1; cdr3_aa: ASTPGTGAGTGELF
d_call: NA; j_call: TRBJ2-4; cdr3_length: 17; v_call: TRBV15; cdr3_aa: ATSSPGHDGVVAKNIQY
d_call: NA; j_call: TRBJ2-5; cdr3_length: 11; v_call: TRBV7-9; cdr3_aa: ASRRQEWETQY
d_call: NA; j_call: TRBJ2-2; cdr3_length: 16; v_call: TRBV7-6; cdr3_aa: ASSFELGLGENTGELF
d_call: TRBD1; j_call: TRBJ1-4; cdr3_length: 16; v_call: TRBV7-9; cdr3_aa: ASSSSGQGSEGRGKLF
d_call: NA; j_call: TRBJ2-3; cdr3_length: 10; v_call: TRBV7-9; cdr3_aa: ASSWGTDTQY